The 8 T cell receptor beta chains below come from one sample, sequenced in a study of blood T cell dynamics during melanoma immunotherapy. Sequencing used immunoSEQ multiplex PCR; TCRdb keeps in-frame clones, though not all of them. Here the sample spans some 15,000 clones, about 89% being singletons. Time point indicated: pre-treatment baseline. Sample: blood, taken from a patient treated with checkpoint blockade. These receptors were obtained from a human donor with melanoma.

CDR3 nucleotides: TGTGCCAGCAGCCTAGCCGCTGTTTCCAATGAGCAGTTCTTC. Protein sequence: CASSLAAVSNEQFF. The chain carries TRBV9 and TRBJ2-1, with D possibly matching TRBD2 (5 bases). There are 14 residues in the CDR3. V lost 4 bases and J 6 bases, leaving 14 bases between the germline ends. Germline lookup yields CDR1 SGDLS and CDR2 YYNGEE.

This CDR3 is CASSLGGLAGVGEQYF. Written as DNA, the CDR3 is TGCGCCAGCAGCTTGGGGGGACTAGCGGGAGTCGGTGAGCAGTACTTC. V and J are TRBV5-1 and TRBJ2-7; 14 positions agree with TRBD2. The CDR3 runs 16 residues. V was pared by 0 bases and J by 7 bases, with 6 bases of the junction left unmatched. Germline values: CDR1 SGHRS, CDR2 YFSETQ.

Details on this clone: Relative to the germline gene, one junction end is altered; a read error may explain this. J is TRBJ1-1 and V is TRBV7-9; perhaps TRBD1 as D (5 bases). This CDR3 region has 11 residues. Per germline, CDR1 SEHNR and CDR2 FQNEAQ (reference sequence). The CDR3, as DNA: TGTGCCAGCAGCTTAGGGGGACCCGGTCGCTTT. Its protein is CASSLGGPGRF.

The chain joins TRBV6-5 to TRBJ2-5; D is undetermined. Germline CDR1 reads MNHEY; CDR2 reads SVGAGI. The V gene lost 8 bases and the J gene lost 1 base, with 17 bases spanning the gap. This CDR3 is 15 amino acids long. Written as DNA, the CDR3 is TGTGCCAGCGATCCCCCATGGGGTATCCAAGAGACCCAGTACTTC. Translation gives CASDPPWGIQETQYF.

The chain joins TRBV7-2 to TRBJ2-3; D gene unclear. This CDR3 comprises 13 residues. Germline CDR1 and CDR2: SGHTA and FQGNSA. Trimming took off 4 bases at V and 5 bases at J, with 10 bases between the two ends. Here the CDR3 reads CASSWAGVDTQYF. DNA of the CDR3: TGTGCCAGCAGCTGGGCAGGAGTAGATACGCAGTATTTT.

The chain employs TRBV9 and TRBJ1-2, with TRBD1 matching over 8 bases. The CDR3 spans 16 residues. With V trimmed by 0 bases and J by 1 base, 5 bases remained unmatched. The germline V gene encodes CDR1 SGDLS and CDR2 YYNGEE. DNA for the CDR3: TGTGCCAGCAGCGTAGCCACAGGGACAGGTAACTATGGCTACACCTTC. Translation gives CASSVATGTGNYGYTF.

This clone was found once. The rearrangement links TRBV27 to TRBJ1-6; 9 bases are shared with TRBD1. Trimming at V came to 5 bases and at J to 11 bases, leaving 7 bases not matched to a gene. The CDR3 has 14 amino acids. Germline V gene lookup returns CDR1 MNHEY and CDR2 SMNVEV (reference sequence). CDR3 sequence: CASSAGQGIAPLHF. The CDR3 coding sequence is TGTGCCAGCAGTGCCGGACAGGGGATAGCACCCCTCCACTTT.

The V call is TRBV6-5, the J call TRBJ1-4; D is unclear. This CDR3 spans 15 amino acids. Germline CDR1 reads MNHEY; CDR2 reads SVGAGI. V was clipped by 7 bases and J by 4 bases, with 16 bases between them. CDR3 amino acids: CASKRRPVVNEKLFF. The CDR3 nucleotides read TGTGCCAGCAAGCGACGGCCGGTAGTTAATGAAAAACTGTTTTTT.